One sample yielded the 22 T cell receptor beta chains listed below, sequenced in a study of CD8 T cells in Susac syndrome. The RNA input was roughly 0.5 to 1 ug, and it was reverse transcribed with random hexamers. TCRdb processed the immunoSEQ multiplex PCR reads anew with MiXCR; each CDR3 protein has one entry. The table records roughly 200,000 distinct CDR3 sequences, approximately 96% of them present only once. Sequenced sample: CD4+ T cells from PBMCs. These receptors were obtained from a human donor with multiple sclerosis.

The genes are TRBV4-3 and TRBJ2-7; 7 nucleotides align to TRBD1. J was trimmed by 4 bases and V by 1 base; bases with no gene match: 4. Germline V gene lookup returns CDR1 LGHNA and CDR2 YSLEER. The CDR3 sequence is 14 residues long. As DNA, the CDR3 is TGCGCCAGCAGCCAAGCTAGACAGGGTTACGAGCAGTACTTC. Protein: CASSQARQGYEQYF.

The rearrangement uses TRBV7-9 and TRBJ1-2; TRBD1 agrees at 7 bases. Germline lookup yields CDR1 SEHNR and CDR2 FQNEAQ (reference sequence). Trimming at V came to 4 bases and at J to 4 bases, leaving 9 bases not matched to a gene. This CDR3 has 15 residues. Here the CDR3 DNA reads TGTGCCAGCAGCTACACGGGACAGCGCGCCTATGGCTACACCTTC. Amino acids: CASSYTGQRAYGYTF.

This chain links TRBV5-1 with TRBJ1-1; D gene unclear. Trimming removed 1 base at V and 6 bases at J, with 13 bases between. The CDR3 has 14 residues. Germline CDR1 SGHRS, CDR2 YFSETQ. The CDR3 nucleotides are TGCGCCAGCAGCTTGAGCTCGGGGAGCGCTGAAGCTTTCTTT. Amino acids: CASSLSSGSAEAFF.

V is TRBV30 and J is TRBJ1-1, with 7 bases that match TRBD1. V lost 3 bases and J lost 4; bases outside the gene matches: 8. The CDR3 consists of 14 residues. In germline, CDR1 is GTSNPN, CDR2 SVGIG (reference sequence). Written as DNA, the CDR3 is TGTGCCTGGAGCGACAGGGCGCAAGTCACTGAAGCTTTCTTT. Translated: CAWSDRAQVTEAFF.

J is TRBJ1-2 and V is TRBV4-2; 7 bases map to TRBD1. The CDR3 runs 14 residues. The V segment lost 4 bases and the J segment 3 bases; nucleotides outside the gene matches: 5. Germline-derived CDR1 and CDR2 are LGHNA and YNFKEQ. For the CDR3, the DNA is TGTGCCAGCAGCCGCCGGGACAGCGACTATGGCTACACCTTC. Its protein product is CASSRRDSDYGYTF.

V and J are TRBV5-4 and TRBJ1-1; 8 positions match TRBD1. The V gene's germline CDR1 is SGHNT and CDR2 YYREEE (reference sequence). CDR3 length: 15 residues. The junction had 8 bases not matched to a gene; V was cut back by 6 bases and J by 1 base. The CDR3 DNA is TGTGCCAGCATGCCCCGGACAGGGACGAACACTGAAGCTTTCTTT. This encodes CASMPRTGTNTEAFF.

Here the CDR3 reads CSAGTGREAFF. CDR3 in DNA: TGCAGCGCTGGGACAGGCCGAGAAGCTTTCTTT. This chain uses TRBV29-1 with TRBJ1-1; 8 bases line up with TRBD1. The CDR3 is 11 amino acids. Germline assignment: CDR1 SQVTM and CDR2 ANQGSEA. V was pared by 7 bases and J by 8 bases, with 6 bases of the junction left unmatched.

This clonotype came up once. The chain couples TRBV6-5 to TRBJ1-2; D unclear. The CDR3 runs to 14 residues. Germline CDR1 is MNHEY and CDR2 is SVGAGI. The V end lost 6 bases, the J end lost 4 bases, and 15 bases lay between the germline ends. The CDR3 is CASSSGDASYGYTF. The CDR3 nucleotides read TGTGCCAGCAGCTCCGGGGATGCTTCCTATGGCTACACCTTC.

The chain carries TRBV5-1 and TRBJ2-7; possibly TRBD1 or TRBD2 for D (5 bases each). The CDR3 covers 14 residues. V was clipped by 3 bases and J by 2 bases, with 12 bases between them. The germline V gene has CDR1 SGHRS and CDR2 YFSETQ. The CDR3 coding sequence is TGCGCCAGCAGCTCCCGGCAGGGAGCCTACGAGCAGTACTTC. Translating it yields CASSSRQGAYEQYF.

The chain is built from TRBV18 and TRBJ1-1; the D is unclear. The CDR3 spans 15 residues. Per germline, CDR1 KGHSH and CDR2 LQKENI. The germline V and J ends were trimmed by 1 base and 1 base, with 10 bases remaining between them. The DNA for the CDR3 is TGTGCCAGCTCACCACAGCCAGGTACGAACACTGAAGCTTTCTTT. It encodes CASSPQPGTNTEAFF.

The V and J genes are TRBV5-1 and TRBJ2-3; a weak D match, TRBD2 (6 bases). Trimming took 6 bases from V and 5 from J, leaving 16 bases between them. The CDR3 has 14 amino acids. The germline CDR1 and CDR2 sequences are SGHRS and YFSETQ. The CDR3 coding sequence is TGCGCCAGCACCACGGGACTTTTCAGAGATACGCAGTATTTT. Its translation is CASTTGLFRDTQYF.

This clonotype occurred once. The chain links TRBV9 to TRBJ2-2, with 7 bases identical to TRBD1. CDR3 size: 15 residues. Germline CDR1 and CDR2: SGDLS and YYNGEE. The junction had 6 bases not matched to a gene; V was cut back by 4 bases and J by 3 bases. CDR3 coding DNA: TGTGCCAGCAGCCAAGGACAGGTTTACACCGGGGAGCTGTTTTTT. Encoded protein: CASSQGQVYTGELFF.

The CDR3 loop reads CARSIVGGGTDTQYF. The CDR3 nucleotides read TGTGCCCGTTCGATCGTAGGGGGGGGCACAGATACGCAGTATTTT. V and J are TRBV30 and TRBJ2-3; TRBD2 might be the D (7 bases). Per the germline V gene, CDR1 is GTSNPN and CDR2 is SVGIG (reference sequence). The CDR3 spans 15 residues. Trimming shortened V by 8 bases and J by 1 base, and 19 bases separated the two germline ends.

The J gene is TRBJ2-2, the V gene TRBV28; D uncertain. Germline CDR1 MDHEN, CDR2 SYDVKM. This CDR3 contains 12 residues. Between the trimmed V and J ends, which lost 6 bases and 7 bases, there was a span of 9 bases. DNA for the CDR3: TGTGCCAGCAGAGGGATTGGCGGGGAGCTGTTTTTT. Amino acids: CASRGIGGELFF.

The chain carries TRBV18 and TRBJ1-2; TRBD1 might be the D (5 bases). Trimming removed 5 bases from V and 5 bases from J, with 12 bases in between. The CDR3 has 13 residues. The germline gives CDR1 KGHSH, CDR2 LQKENI. The CDR3, as DNA: TGTGCCAGCTCAGGAGGGGTCGGGTATGGCTACACCTTC. Translating gives CASSGGVGYGYTF.

The CDR3 nucleotides are TGTGCCACCAGCAGAGATAGGGCTTCGGAGACCCAGTACTTC. Residues: CATSRDRASETQYF. The genes are TRBV15 and TRBJ2-5; no clear D gene. The V gene lost 0 bases and the J gene lost 5 bases, with 10 bases spanning the gap. This CDR3 contains 14 residues. Germline CDR1 is LNHNV and CDR2 is YYDKDF (reference sequence).

V usage is TRBV5-1 and J usage is TRBJ1-6; 7 bases line up with TRBD1. The CDR3 loop spans 14 amino acids. Trimming removed 5 bases from V and 7 bases from J; junction bases left unmatched: 6. The germline V gene encodes CDR1 SGHRS and CDR2 YFSETQ. The CDR3 sequence: CASSSGTANSPLHF. In DNA form, the CDR3 reads TGCGCCAGCAGTAGCGGGACAGCGAATTCACCCCTCCACTTT.

The V gene is TRBV29-1, the J gene TRBJ1-2; 9 nucleotides line up with TRBD1. The length of the CDR3 is 12 residues. Germline V gives CDR1 SQVTM, CDR2 ANQGSEA. V lost 6 bases and J lost 11; bases outside the gene matches: 10. CDR3 protein: CSVTGGERTYTF. The CDR3 nucleotides are TGCAGCGTCACAGGGGGCGAGAGGACTTACACCTTC.

The chain uses TRBV12-3 or TRBV12-4 and TRBJ2-1, with D perhaps TRBD1 or TRBD2 (5 bases each). The CDR3 has 19 residues. The V end lost 4 bases, the J end lost 5 bases, and 27 bases lay between the germline ends. CDR3 loop: CASSSSGWATRESDNEQFF. The CDR3 region has the DNA TGTGCCAGCAGTTCCTCAGGGTGGGCCACCCGGGAATCAGACAATGAGCAGTTCTTC.

The CDR3 DNA reads TGTGCCAGCAGCCAAATGGGTGGCACCACAGGTACCGGGGAGCTGTTTTTT. Its translation is CASSQMGGTTGTGELFF. J is TRBJ2-2 and V is TRBV3-1, with D possibly matching TRBD1 (5 bases). CDR3 length: 17 amino acids. Germline V gene data show CDR1 as LGHDT and CDR2 as YNNKEL (reference sequence). Trimming shortened V by 2 bases and J by 5 bases, and 18 bases separated the two germline ends.

The rearrangement joins TRBV5-1 to TRBJ2-7, with TRBD1 matching over 8 bases. There are 13 residues in the CDR3. Unmatched junction bases numbered 7, after V lost 4 bases and J lost 7 bases. The V gene's germline CDR1 is SGHRS and CDR2 YFSETQ. The CDR3 is CASSLDRVGEQYF. As DNA, the CDR3 is TGCGCCAGCAGCCTGGACAGGGTTGGGGAGCAGTACTTC.

This clonotype was counted once. The chain is built from TRBV20-1 and TRBJ1-1; TRBD1 matches at 8 bases. Germline CDR1 and CDR2: DFQATT and SNEGSKA (reference sequence). The CDR3 sequence is 19 residues long. V lost 0 bases and J lost 4; bases outside the gene matches: 19. CDR3 in DNA: TGCAGTGCTAGAGATTGGGCAGGGGGCATGGGATTCGACGGCACTGAAGCTTTCTTT. Its protein is CSARDWAGGMGFDGTEAFF.